This T cell receptor beta chain was sequenced during a study of OX40 agonist ivuxolimab in advanced cancers. Looking at the study overall: The study gave patients intravenous ivuxolimab at 0.01 to 10 mg/kg every 2 weeks. General study results and limits: Relative to CD4+ cells, CD8+ T cells on average had more expanded clones.

The CDR3 contains 15 residues. CDR1 is MDHEN and CDR2 is SYDVKM in the germline V gene. Trimming at V came to 3 bases and at J to 8 bases, leaving 12 bases not matched to a gene. About this clone itself: Its antigen is unidentified.

This table comes from immunoSEQ multiplex PCR, and its TCRdb copy is limited to in-frame clones, with some not included. Among fewer than 75,000 clones, about 88% were seen once, and the ten largest hold 0.67%. This sequence was found in an adult with an advanced solid tumor such as melanoma, head and neck, liver or kidney cancer. The starting material was CD4+ or CD8+ T cells sorted from blood, obtained in a trial of the OX40 agonist ivuxolimab. This chain connects TRBV28 to TRBJ1-2; 7 positions match TRBD1. CDR3 coding DNA: TGTGCCAGCAGTTTGGCGGGACTCTTAGGGGGCGGCTACACCTTC. Its protein product is CASSLAGLLGGGYTF.